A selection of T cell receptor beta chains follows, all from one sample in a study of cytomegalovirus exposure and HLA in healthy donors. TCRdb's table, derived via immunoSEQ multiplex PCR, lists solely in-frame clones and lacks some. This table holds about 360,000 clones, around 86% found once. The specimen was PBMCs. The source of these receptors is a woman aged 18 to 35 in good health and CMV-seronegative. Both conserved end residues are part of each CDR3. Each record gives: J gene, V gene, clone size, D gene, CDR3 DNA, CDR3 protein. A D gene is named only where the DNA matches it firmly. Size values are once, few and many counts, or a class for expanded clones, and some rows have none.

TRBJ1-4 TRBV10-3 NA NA TGTGCCACCTCCCCGGGAGGTAATGAAAAACTGTTTTTT CATSPGGNEKLFF
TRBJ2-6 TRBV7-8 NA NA TGTGCCAGCAGCTCCAACAGGGCTGGGGCCAACGTCCTGACTTTC CASSSNRAGANVLTF
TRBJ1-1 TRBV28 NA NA TGTGCCAGCAAACGGACACCCTTGAACACTGAAGCTTTCTTT CASKRTPLNTEAFF
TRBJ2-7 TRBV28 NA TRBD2 TGTGCCAGCAGCCAAGCGGGAGGTCGCTACGAGCAGTACTTC CASSQAGGRYEQYF
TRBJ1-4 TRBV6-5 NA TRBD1 TGTGCCACCAGAAGACAGGGGTCAGCGGAAAAACTGTTTTTT CATRRQGSAEKLFF
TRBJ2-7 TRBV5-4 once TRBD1 TGTGCCAGCAGCCTGGACACAGGGGTGCAGTACTTC CASSLDTGVQYF
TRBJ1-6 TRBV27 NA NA TGTGCCAGCAGCCACCCCGGTGGACCCCTCCACTTT CASSHPGGPLHF
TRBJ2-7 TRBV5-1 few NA TGCGCCAGCAGCCTTCGCGTCGGTACCTACGAGCAGTACTTC CASSLRVGTYEQYF
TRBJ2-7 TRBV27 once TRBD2 TGTGCCAGCAGTTTATCAGCCGGGACTAGCGTCTACGAGCAGTACTTC CASSLSAGTSVYEQYF
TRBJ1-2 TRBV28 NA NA TGTGCCAGCAGTTTATTCCCGGGGGGCGGCTACACCTTC CASSLFPGGGYTF
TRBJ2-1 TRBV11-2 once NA TGTGCCAGCAGCTCATACCTCCTAAAGGGAGCGGGCTACAATGAGCAGTTCTTC CASSSYLLKGAGYNEQFF
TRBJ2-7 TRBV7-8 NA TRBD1 TGTGCCAGCAGCTCGGGACAGGGAAGCTCCTACGAGCAGTACTTC CASSSGQGSSYEQYF
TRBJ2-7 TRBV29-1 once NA TGCAGCGTTGAACTATCCTTCCCTTGGTACGAGCAGTACTTC CSVELSFPWYEQYF
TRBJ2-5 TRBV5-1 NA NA TGCGCCAGCAGCTTCCTTATGACGGGACAAGAGACCCAGTACTTC CASSFLMTGQETQYF
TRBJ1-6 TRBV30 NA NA TGTGCCTGGGACCGACGATTTGAAGCCGGGGTATATAATTCACCCCTCCACTTT CAWDRRFEAGVYNSPLHF
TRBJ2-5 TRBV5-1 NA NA TGCGCCAGCAGCTTGGTTGGCGGAGAGACCCAGTACTTC CASSLVGGETQYF
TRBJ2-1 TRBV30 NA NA TGTGCCTGGAGTGTATCCGTACTCAATGAGCAGTTCTTC CAWSVSVLNEQFF
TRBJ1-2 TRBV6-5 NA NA TGTGCCGCTAGACTGGGTATCTATGGCTACACCTTC CAARLGIYGYTF
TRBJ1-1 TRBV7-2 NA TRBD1 TGTGCCAGCAGCTTTCACAGGGGGGCGAACGATTTCTTT CASSFHRGANDFF
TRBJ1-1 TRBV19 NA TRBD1 TGTGCCAGTCGGGACAGACTGAACACTGAAGCTTTCTTT CASRDRLNTEAFF
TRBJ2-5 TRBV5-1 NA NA TGCGCCAGCAGCCAATCAGCGGGCCTCCAAGAGACCCAGTACTTC CASSQSAGLQETQYF
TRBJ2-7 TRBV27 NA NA TGTGCCAGCAGTTCCCAGTTACCGGGACAAATCTCCTACGAGCAGTACTTC CASSSQLPGQISYEQYF
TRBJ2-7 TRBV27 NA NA TGTGCCAGCAGTCCAGACAGTGTAGCCTACGAGCAGTACTTC CASSPDSVAYEQYF
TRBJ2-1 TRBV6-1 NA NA TGTGCCAGCAGCGCGGGTTCTTACAATGAGCAGTTCTTC CASSAGSYNEQFF
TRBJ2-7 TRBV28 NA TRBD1 TGTGCCAGCAGCCAACTCGGGACAGGGGGTCCCTACGAGCAGTACTTC CASSQLGTGGPYEQYF
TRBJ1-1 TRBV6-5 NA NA TGTGCCAGCAGTTTCAGGGGGAACACTGAAGCTTTCTTT CASSFRGNTEAFF